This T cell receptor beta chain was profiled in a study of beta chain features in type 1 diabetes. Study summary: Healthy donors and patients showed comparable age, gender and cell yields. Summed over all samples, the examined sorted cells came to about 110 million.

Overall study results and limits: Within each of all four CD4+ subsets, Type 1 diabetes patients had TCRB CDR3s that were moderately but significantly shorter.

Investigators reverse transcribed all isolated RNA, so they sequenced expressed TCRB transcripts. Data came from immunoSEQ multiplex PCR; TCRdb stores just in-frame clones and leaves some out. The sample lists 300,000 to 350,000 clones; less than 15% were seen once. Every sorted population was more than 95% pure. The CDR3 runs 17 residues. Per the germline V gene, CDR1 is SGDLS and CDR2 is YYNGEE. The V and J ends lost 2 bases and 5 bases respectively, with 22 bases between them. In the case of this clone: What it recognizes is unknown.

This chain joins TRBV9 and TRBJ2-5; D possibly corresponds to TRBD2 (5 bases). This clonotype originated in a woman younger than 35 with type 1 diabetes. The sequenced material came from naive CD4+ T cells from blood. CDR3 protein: CASSVSGFGGKWETQYF. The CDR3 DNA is TGTGCCAGCAGCGTGTCAGGTTTCGGAGGCAAATGGGAGACCCAGTACTTC.